Reported below is one TCR beta chain. Its antigen is not known. Primers for the PCR totalled 60 Vbeta and 13 Jbeta. Clones were sequenced by immunoSEQ multiplex PCR, and TCRdb holds only the in-frame ones, with some missing. The top ten hold 0.8% to 1.3% of the sample, which has about 160,000 clones, approximately 88% seen once. The record originates from a study of cytomegalovirus exposure and HLA in healthy donors. Study-level points and caveats: In a later analysis, most CMV-associated TCR beta chains appeared HLA-restricted. It was confirmed in vitro that three of the CMV-associated chains were specific for CMV antigens.

This clonotype originated in a man younger than 45 in good health and CMV-seronegative. Sequencing was carried out using PBMCs.

CDR3 loop: CASSYSAEQYF. The CDR3 DNA follows: TGTGCCAGCAGCTATTCTGCCGAGCAGTACTTC. V gene TRBV5-6 combines with J gene TRBJ2-5; D unclear. The DNA end is more similar to TRBJ2-7, so the J call may be wrong. The germline V gene encodes CDR1 SGHDT and CDR2 YYEEEE. The CDR3 totals 11 residues.